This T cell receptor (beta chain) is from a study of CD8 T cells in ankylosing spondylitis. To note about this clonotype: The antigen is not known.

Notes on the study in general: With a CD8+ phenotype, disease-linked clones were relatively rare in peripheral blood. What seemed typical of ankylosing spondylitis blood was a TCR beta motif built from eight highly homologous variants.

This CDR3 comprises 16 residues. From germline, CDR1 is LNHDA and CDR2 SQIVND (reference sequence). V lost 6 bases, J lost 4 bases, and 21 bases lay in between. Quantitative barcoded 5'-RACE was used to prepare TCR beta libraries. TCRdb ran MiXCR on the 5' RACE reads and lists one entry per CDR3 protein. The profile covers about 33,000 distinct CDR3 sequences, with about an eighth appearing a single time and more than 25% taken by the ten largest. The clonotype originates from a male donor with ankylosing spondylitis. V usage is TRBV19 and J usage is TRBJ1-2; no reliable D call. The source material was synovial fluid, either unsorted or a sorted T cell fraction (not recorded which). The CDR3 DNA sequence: TGTGCCAGTAGACCCTCGGGGTCGAAGGCGATCTATGGCTACACCTTC. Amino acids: CASRPSGSKAIYGYTF.